This T cell receptor beta chain was identified in a study of T cells in Graves' hyperthyroidism and ophthalmopathy. Between the trimmed V and J ends, which lost 4 bases and 4 bases, there was a span of 19 bases. The CDR3 runs 16 residues. Germline V gives CDR1 MGHRA, CDR2 YSYEKL. Orbital computed tomography and thyroid ultrasound, together with serum TRAb and thyroxine and clinical symptoms, were used for diagnoses. More than 8 ml fresh peripheral blood yielded the PBMCs. TCR beta CDR3 regions were amplified from RNA transcripts. RT-PCR in the first round (using the HTBI primer set) targeted the TCR CDR3. TCRdb re-called the multiplex PCR reads through MiXCR, storing one row per CDR3 protein. Here the sample spans hundreds of thousands of distinct CDR3 sequences, around 14% being singletons. Findings of the study overall: In validation, the model predicted ophthalmopathy. These predictions came a median roughly seven months before onset.

This clonotype was seen ten or more times. Its specificity is unknown. The receptor was isolated from a young woman with Graves' hyperthyroidism. Source material: blood. The gene calls are TRBV4-1 and TRBJ1-1, with D possibly TRBD1 on 6 matching bases. CDR3 residues: CASSPVMTGRATEAFF. The CDR3 DNA is TGCGCCAGCAGCCCAGTTATGACAGGCCGGGCCACTGAAGCTTTCTTT.